This T cell receptor beta chain comes out of a study of tumor-infiltrating lymphocytes in localized non-small cell lung cancer. General observations from the study: Not all patients were TCR sequenced, owing to tissue quantity.

For this clone: Its antigen is as yet unknown.

Profiled with immunoSEQ multiplex PCR; TCRdb holds only in-frame clones, not every one. The sample lists 9,500 to 10,000 clones, 70% to 80% occurring once. Trimming cost V 5 bases and J 5 bases, with 5 bases left between them. The CDR3 is 11 amino acids. From germline, CDR1 is MGHDK and CDR2 SYGVNS. Sequenced: lung tumor tissue. This receptor was taken from a human donor with non-small cell lung cancer. V gene TRBV25-1 combines with J gene TRBJ2-3; D is uncertain. CDR3 region: CASSLVDTQYF. The CDR3 region has the DNA TGTGCCAGCAGTCTGGTAGATACGCAGTATTTT.